This is a list of T cell receptor beta chains from one sample in a study of beta chain features in type 1 diabetes. Produced via immunoSEQ multiplex PCR; TCRdb's table is partial and in-frame only. The sample lists 330,000 or so clones, roughly 13% occurring once. Specimen: naive CD4+ T cells from blood. These receptors were collected from a woman between 18 and 30 years old with type 1 diabetes. Each CDR3 is given with its conserved first and last residue. A D gene is named only where the DNA matches it firmly. Where a row states a size, it is once, few, many or the class of an expanded clone; other rows omit it.

clone_size	d_call	v_call	j_call	cdr3_nt	cdr3_aa
NA	NA	TRBV7-2	TRBJ2-1	TGTGCCAGCAGCCTAGGTATTGGGGGGGCTAGCAATGAGCAGTTCTTC	CASSLGIGGASNEQFF
few	NA	TRBV5-6	TRBJ1-5	TGTGCCAGCAGCGCCACAGGGAGTTTGAGCAATCAGCCCCAGCATTTT	CASSATGSLSNQPQHF
NA	NA	TRBV5-4	TRBJ1-1	TGTGCCAGCAGCTTGGTGGCCGGCAGGGTGGCTTTCTTT	CASSLVAGRVAFF
NA	NA	TRBV5-1	TRBJ2-4	TGCGCCAGCAGGTCTTCGTGGGAGAACACCATTCAGTACTTC	CASRSSWENTIQYF
NA	NA	TRBV5-1	TRBJ2-5	TGCGCCAGCAGCTTGGAGAGGGGGAGAGGAGAGACCCAGTACTTC	CASSLERGRGETQYF
NA	TRBD2	TRBV11-2	TRBJ2-6	TGTGCCAGCAGCTCTTTTAGCGGGTCTGGGGCCAACGTCCTGACTTTC	CASSSFSGSGANVLTF
few	TRBD1	TRBV5-1	TRBJ1-2	TGCGCCAGCAGCCAGAGGGCAGGGGGCGATTATGGCTACACCTTC	CASSQRAGGDYGYTF
few	NA	TRBV4-1	TRBJ2-2	TGCGCCAGCAGCCCCGTGGTCGCGGGGAGTCGGACCGGGGAGCTGTTTTTT	CASSPVVAGSRTGELFF
few	NA	TRBV4-3	TRBJ2-4	TGCGCCAGCAGCCAAGAGGGGGGACTAGCCAAAAACATTCAGTACTTC	CASSQEGGLAKNIQYF
NA	NA	TRBV6-1	TRBJ1-2	TGTGCCACCCAAAGGGGCTATGGCTACACCTTC	CATQRGYGYTF
few	NA	TRBV4-3	TRBJ2-1	TGCGCCAGCAGCCAAGATTACGTACAGAGCAATTACAATGAGCAGTTCTTC	CASSQDYVQSNYNEQFF
NA	NA	TRBV7-9	TRBJ2-7	TGTGCCAGCAGCTTAATTAGGAGCTCCTACGAGCAGTACTTC	CASSLIRSSYEQYF
few	NA	TRBV29-1	TRBJ2-7	TGCAGCGTGGAGGGGGCCGGGAGCAACGAGCAGTACTTC	CSVEGAGSNEQYF
few	NA	TRBV9	TRBJ2-7	TGTGCCAGCAGCACCCTGGGGAGGGAGCAGTACTTC	CASSTLGREQYF
NA	NA	TRBV5-4	TRBJ1-1	TGTGCCAGCAGCTTAGAGGGGAACACTGAAGCTTTCTTT	CASSLEGNTEAFF
few	TRBD1	TRBV2	TRBJ1-5	TGTGCCAGCAGTGATCTAGGACAGGGAGGACAGCCCCAGCATTTT	CASSDLGQGGQPQHF
NA	NA	TRBV4-3	TRBJ1-2	TGCGCCAGCAGCCCTGAGGGGGTGTGGGGCTACACCTTC	CASSPEGVWGYTF
few	NA	TRBV7-9	TRBJ2-3	TGTGCCAGCAGCTTAGGAGGGCAAGATACGCAGTATTTT	CASSLGGQDTQYF
NA	NA	TRBV7-2	TRBJ1-1	TGTGCCAGCAGCTTATTCAGGGGTTGGCACACTGAAGCTTTCTTT	CASSLFRGWHTEAFF
few	NA	TRBV5-4	TRBJ2-3	TGTGCCAGCACCAAGGAGGAGGGAGGCACGCAGTATTTT	CASTKEEGGTQYF
NA	TRBD1	TRBV4-1	TRBJ1-5	TGCGCCAGCAGCCGTACAGGGGCTCCTCTTCCTATGAATCAGCCCCAGCATTTT	CASSRTGAPLPMNQPQHF
NA	NA	TRBV4-1	TRBJ2-7	TGCGCCAGCAGCCAATCGGGACTTAGCTACGAGCAGTACTTC	CASSQSGLSYEQYF
NA	NA	TRBV5-4	TRBJ2-3	TGTGCCAGCACCCGCGGGGGCACAGATACGCAGTATTTT	CASTRGGTDTQYF
NA	NA	TRBV30	TRBJ1-2	TGTGCCTGGAGTCTCGACGAGGCCTATGGCTACACCTTC	CAWSLDEAYGYTF
NA	TRBD1	TRBV19	TRBJ2-7	TGTGCCAGTAGCCGATCCGGGACAGGGCCTTACGAGCAGTACTTC	CASSRSGTGPYEQYF
NA	TRBD1	TRBV18	TRBJ2-7	TGTGCCAGCTCACCTCCAGGGGGCCCCTACGAGCAGTACTTC	CASSPPGGPYEQYF
few	NA	TRBV30	TRBJ1-2	TGTGCCTGGACACAGAACTATGGCTACACCTTC	CAWTQNYGYTF
NA	TRBD1	TRBV11-3	TRBJ2-3	TGTGCCAGCAGCTCGACCGGGACAGGGGATACGGATACGCAGTATTTT	CASSSTGTGDTDTQYF
NA	TRBD1	TRBV5-4	TRBJ2-5	TGTGCCAGCAGGATACAGGGGGCGCGGGAGACCCAGTACTTC	CASRIQGARETQYF
few	NA	TRBV5-1	TRBJ2-5	TGCGCCAGCAGTTTACAGGGCGAGACCCAGTACTTC	CASSLQGETQYF
NA	NA	TRBV19	TRBJ1-1	TGTGCCAGTAGTATACAGGGGCACACTGAAGCTTTCTTT	CASSIQGHTEAFF
few	NA	TRBV2	TRBJ2-3	TGTGCCAGCAGGCTCCGAGCGGACCCAACCGGGGATACGCAGTATTTT	CASRLRADPTGDTQYF
few	NA	TRBV10-3	TRBJ1-1	TGTGCCGTCCGGGACACCTTGAACACTGAAGCTTTCTTT	CAVRDTLNTEAFF
NA	TRBD2	TRBV4-1	TRBJ2-1	TGCGCCAGCAGCCAGGTGATATTAGCGGGGAACAATGAGCAGTTCTTC	CASSQVILAGNNEQFF
few	NA	TRBV5-4	TRBJ2-5	TGTGCCAGCAGCCTCGCAGGGGTTCAAGAGACCCAGTACTTC	CASSLAGVQETQYF
few	TRBD1	TRBV7-9	TRBJ2-4	TGTGCCAGCAGCCGACGGGGACAGGGGGGGAACATTCAGTACTTC	CASSRRGQGGNIQYF
NA	NA	TRBV5-4	TRBJ1-3	TGTGCCAGCAGCATAGACAATTCGTCTGGAAACACCATATATTTT	CASSIDNSSGNTIYF
NA	NA	TRBV25-1	TRBJ2-7	TGTGCCAGCCGAGTCGTGGGCGGGCCAGGCGAGCAGTACTTC	CASRVVGGPGEQYF
NA	TRBD2	TRBV7-2	TRBJ2-7	TGTGCCAGCAGCGTTAGCGGGAGTTACGAGCAGTACTTC	CASSVSGSYEQYF
few	NA	TRBV7-2	TRBJ1-5	TGTGCCAGCAGCCCCGACAGGAATCAGCCCCAGCATTTT	CASSPDRNQPQHF
NA	TRBD2	TRBV27	TRBJ2-1	TGTGCCAGCAGAGGACTAGCGGGTTTCAATGAGCAGTTCTTC	CASRGLAGFNEQFF
NA	NA	TRBV30	TRBJ2-6	TGTGCCTGGAGTGGGGACAGATGGTCCGGGAGCGGGGCCAACGTCCTGACTTTC	CAWSGDRWSGSGANVLTF
few	TRBD1	TRBV6-6	TRBJ2-7	TGTGCCAGCAGGACAGGGCCCCTCTCCTACGAGCAGTACTTC	CASRTGPLSYEQYF
NA	TRBD1	TRBV10-3	TRBJ2-3	TGTGCCATCAGTGATTCCGACAGGGACACAGATACGCAGTATTTT	CAISDSDRDTDTQYF
few	NA	TRBV7-9	TRBJ1-1	TGTGCCAGCAGCTTAGTATGGCTGAGGACAGCGAACACTGAAGCTTTCTTT	CASSLVWLRTANTEAFF
NA	TRBD1	TRBV7-9	TRBJ2-7	TGTGCCAGCAGCACCCTTCGGACAGGGAACGAGCAGTACTTC	CASSTLRTGNEQYF